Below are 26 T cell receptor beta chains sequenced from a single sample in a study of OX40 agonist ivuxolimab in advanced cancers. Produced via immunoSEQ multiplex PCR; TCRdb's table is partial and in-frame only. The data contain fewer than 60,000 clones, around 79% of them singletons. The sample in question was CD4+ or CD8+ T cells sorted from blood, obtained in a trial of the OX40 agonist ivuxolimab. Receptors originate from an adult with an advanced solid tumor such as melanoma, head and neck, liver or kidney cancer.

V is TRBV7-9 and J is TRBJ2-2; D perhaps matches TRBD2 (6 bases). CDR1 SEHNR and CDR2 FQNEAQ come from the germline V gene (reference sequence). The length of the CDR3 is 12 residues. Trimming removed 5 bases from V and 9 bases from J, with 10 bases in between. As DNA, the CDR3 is TGTGCCAGCAGCCCCGGGAGCCGGGAGCTGTTTTTT. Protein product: CASSPGSRELFF.

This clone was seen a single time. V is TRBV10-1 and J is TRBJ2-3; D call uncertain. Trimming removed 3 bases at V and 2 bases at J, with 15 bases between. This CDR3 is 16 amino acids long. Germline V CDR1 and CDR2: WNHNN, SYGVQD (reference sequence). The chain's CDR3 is CASSDISAANTDTQYF. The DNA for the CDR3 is TGCGCCAGCAGTGATATTTCGGCAGCCAACACAGATACGCAGTATTTT.

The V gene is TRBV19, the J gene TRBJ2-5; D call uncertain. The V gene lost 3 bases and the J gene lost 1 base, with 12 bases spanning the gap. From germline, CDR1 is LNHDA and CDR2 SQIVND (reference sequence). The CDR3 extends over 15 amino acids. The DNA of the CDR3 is TGTGCCAGTAGTATCGAGGCGGCAGTCCAAGAGACCCAGTACTTC. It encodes CASSIEAAVQETQYF.

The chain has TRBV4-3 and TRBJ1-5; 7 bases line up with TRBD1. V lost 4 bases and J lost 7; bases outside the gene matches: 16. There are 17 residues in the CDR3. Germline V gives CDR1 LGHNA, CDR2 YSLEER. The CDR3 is CASSPSVSRGTSQPQHF. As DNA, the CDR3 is TGCGCCAGCAGCCCCTCTGTCAGCAGGGGGACTTCACAGCCCCAGCATTTT.

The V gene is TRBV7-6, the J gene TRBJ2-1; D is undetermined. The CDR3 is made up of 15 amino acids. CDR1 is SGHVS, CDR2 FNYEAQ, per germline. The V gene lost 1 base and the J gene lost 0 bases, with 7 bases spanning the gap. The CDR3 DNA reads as TGTGCCAGCAGCTTAGACGGCTTCTCCTACAATGAGCAGTTCTTC. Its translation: CASSLDGFSYNEQFF.

The CDR3 bases are TGCGCCAGCAGCTCCGGGGCCTCTTGGATGAACACTGAAGCTTTCTTT. Its protein is CASSSGASWMNTEAFF. J is TRBJ1-1 and V is TRBV5-1, with D maybe TRBD1 (5 bases). The CDR3 is 16 amino acids. The V gene lost 3 bases and the J gene lost 0 bases, with 15 bases spanning the gap. The germline CDR1 and CDR2 sequences are SGHRS and YFSETQ.

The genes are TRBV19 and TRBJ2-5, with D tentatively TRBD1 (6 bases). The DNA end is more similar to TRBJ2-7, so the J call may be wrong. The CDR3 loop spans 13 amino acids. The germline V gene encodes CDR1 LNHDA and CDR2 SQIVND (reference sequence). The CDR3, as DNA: TGTGCCAGTAGTATAGGGCAGGGGAACGAGCAGTACTTC. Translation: CASSIGQGNEQYF.

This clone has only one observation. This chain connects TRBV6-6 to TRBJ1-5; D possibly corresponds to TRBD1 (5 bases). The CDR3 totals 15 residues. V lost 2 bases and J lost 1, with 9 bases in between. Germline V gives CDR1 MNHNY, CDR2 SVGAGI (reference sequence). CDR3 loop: CASSYVGLSNQPQHF. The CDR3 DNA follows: TGTGCCAGCAGTTACGTGGGACTGAGCAATCAGCCCCAGCATTTT.

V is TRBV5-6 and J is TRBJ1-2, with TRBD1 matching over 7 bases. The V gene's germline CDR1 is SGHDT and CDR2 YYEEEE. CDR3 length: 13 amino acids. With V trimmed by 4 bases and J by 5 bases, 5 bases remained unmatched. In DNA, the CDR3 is TGTGCCAGCAGCCCGGGACAGCAATATGGCTACACCTTC. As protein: CASSPGQQYGYTF.

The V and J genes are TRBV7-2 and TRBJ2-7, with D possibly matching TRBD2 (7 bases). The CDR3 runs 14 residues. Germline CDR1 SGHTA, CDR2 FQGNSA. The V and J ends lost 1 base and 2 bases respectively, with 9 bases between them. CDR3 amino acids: CASSLGGGAYEQYF. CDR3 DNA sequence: TGTGCCAGCAGCTTAGGGGGGGGCGCCTACGAGCAGTACTTC.

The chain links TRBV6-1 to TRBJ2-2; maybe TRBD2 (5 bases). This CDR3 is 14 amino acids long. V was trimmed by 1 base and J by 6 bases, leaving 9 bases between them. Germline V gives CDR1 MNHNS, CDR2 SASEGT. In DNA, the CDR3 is TGTGCCAGCAGTGAAGGGACTGAGGCCGGGGAGCTGTTTTTT. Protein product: CASSEGTEAGELFF.

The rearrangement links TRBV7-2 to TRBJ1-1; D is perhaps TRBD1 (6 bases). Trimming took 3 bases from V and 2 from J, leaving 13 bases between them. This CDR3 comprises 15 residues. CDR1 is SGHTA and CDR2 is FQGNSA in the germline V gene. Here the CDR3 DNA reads TGTGCCAGCAGCTTCAGGGGAAACTTAAACACTGAAGCTTTCTTT. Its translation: CASSFRGNLNTEAFF.

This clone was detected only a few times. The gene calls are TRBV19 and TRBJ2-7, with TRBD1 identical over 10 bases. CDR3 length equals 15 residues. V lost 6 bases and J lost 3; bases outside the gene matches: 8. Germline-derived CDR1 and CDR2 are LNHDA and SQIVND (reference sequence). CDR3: CASSRTGGPGYEQYF. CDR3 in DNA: TGTGCCAGTAGCCGGACAGGGGGTCCCGGCTACGAGCAGTACTTC. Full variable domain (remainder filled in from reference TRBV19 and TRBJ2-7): DGGITQSPKYLFRKEGQNVTLSCEQNLNHDAMYWYRQDPGQGLRLIYYSQIVNDFQKGDIAEGYSVSREKKESFPLTVTSAQKNPTAFYLCASSRTGGPGYEQYFGPGTRLTVT.

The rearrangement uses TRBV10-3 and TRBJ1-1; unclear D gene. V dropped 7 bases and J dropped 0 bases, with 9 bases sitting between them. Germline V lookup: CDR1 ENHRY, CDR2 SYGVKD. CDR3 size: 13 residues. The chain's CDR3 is CAIMTTVNTEAFF. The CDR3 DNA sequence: TGTGCCATCATGACGACGGTGAACACTGAAGCTTTCTTT.

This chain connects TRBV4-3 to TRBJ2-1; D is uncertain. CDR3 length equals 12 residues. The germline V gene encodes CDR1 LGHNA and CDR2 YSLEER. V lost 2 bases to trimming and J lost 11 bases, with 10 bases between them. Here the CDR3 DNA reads TGCGCCAGCAGCCAAAGTACTCAGAAGCAGTTCTTC. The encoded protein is CASSQSTQKQFF.

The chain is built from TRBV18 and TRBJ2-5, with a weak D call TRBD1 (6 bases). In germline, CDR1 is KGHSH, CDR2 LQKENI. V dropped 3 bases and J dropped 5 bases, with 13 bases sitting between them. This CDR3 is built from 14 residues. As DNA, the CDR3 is TGTGCCAGCTCACCCCCAGGGGTTACGGAGACCCAGTACTTC. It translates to CASSPPGVTETQYF.

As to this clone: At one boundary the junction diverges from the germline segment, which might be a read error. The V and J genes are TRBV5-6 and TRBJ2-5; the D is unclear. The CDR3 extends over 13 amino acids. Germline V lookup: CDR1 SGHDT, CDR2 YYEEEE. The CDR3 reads CASSFSNHETQYF. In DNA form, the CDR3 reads TGTGCCAGCAGCTTTTCAAACCATGAGACCCAGTACTTC.

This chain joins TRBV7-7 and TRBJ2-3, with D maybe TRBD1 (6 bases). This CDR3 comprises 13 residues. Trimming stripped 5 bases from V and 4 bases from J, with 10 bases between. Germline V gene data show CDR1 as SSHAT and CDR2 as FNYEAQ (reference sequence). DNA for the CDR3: TGTGCCAGCAGCCTCGGACAGTCAGATACGCAGTATTTT. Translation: CASSLGQSDTQYF.

CDR3 sequence (DNA): TGTGCCAGCAGCCAAGATCTCAGCGGAAGGTCGTGGCAGTTCTTC. Amino acid sequence: CASSQDLSGRSWQFF. This chain connects TRBV4-2 to TRBJ2-1; D may be TRBD2 (5 bases). Germline values: CDR1 LGHNA, CDR2 YNFKEQ. The CDR3 spans 15 residues. V dropped 0 bases and J dropped 12 bases, with 18 bases sitting between them.

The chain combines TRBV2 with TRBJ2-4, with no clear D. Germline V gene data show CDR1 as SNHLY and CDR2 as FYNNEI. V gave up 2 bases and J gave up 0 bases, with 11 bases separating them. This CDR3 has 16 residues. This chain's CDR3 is CASSEYSVLAKNIQYF. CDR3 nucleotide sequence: TGTGCCAGCAGTGAATACAGTGTGCTAGCCAAAAACATTCAGTACTTC.

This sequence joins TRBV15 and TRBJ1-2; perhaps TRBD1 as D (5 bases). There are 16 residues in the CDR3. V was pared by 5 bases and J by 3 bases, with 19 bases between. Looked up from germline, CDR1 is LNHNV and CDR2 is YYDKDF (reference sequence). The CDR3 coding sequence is TGTGCCACCAGCGCCTCACCCGGAGGGGTACACTATGGCTACACCTTC. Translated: CATSASPGGVHYGYTF.

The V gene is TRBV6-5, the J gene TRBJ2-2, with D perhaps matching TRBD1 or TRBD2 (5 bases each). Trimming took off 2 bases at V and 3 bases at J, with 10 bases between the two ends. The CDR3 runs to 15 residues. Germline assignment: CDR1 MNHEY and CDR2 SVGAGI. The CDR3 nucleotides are TGTGCCAGCAGTTACGGGACCGAATACACCGGGGAGCTGTTTTTT. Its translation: CASSYGTEYTGELFF.

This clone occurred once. CDR3 loop: CASSYSDNEQFF. CDR3 DNA: TGTGCCAGCAGCTACAGCGACAATGAGCAGTTCTTC. The chain employs TRBV7-9 and TRBJ2-1; no reliable D call. The CDR3 is 12 residues long. Germline V gene data show CDR1 as SEHNR and CDR2 as FQNEAQ (reference sequence). The V end lost 4 bases, the J end lost 5 bases, and 6 bases lay between the germline ends.

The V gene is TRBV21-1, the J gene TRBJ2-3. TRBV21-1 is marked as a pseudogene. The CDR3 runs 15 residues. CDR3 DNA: TGTGCCAGCAGAAGGGCTACAGTCATGCAAGATACGCAGTATTTT. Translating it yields CASRRATVMQDTQYF.

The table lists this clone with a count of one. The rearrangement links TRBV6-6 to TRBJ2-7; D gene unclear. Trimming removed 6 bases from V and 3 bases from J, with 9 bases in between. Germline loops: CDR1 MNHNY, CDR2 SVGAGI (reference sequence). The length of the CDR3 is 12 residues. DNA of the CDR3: TGTGCCAGCAGCCGAACAGTCTACGAGCAGTACTTC. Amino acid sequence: CASSRTVYEQYF.

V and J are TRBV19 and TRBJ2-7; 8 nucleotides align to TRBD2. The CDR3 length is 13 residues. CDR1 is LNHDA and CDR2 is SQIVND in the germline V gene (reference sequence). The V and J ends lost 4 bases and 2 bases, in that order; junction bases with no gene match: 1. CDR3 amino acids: CASSNGRAYEQYF. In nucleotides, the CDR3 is TGTGCCAGTAGTAACGGGAGGGCCTACGAGCAGTACTTC. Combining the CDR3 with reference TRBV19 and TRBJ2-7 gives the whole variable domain DGGITQSPKYLFRKEGQNVTLSCEQNLNHDAMYWYRQDPGQGLRLIYYSQIVNDFQKGDIAEGYSVSREKKESFPLTVTSAQKNPTAFYLCASSNGRAYEQYFGPGTRLTVT.